Following are 32 T cell receptor beta chains from one sample sequenced in a study of post-analysis software for immune sequencing data (dated by TCRdb to between 2014 and 2016). The library was produced with PCR. TCRdb shows the sequencer as Illumina HiSeq 2500. To reduce PCR and sequencing biases, unique molecular identifiers were incorporated into the TCR beta cDNA libraries. The public reads were quality trimmed at Q25 with fastp and then assembled into clones with MiXCR by TCRdb, keeping productive beta chains. Records with the same CDR3 protein are collapsed into one entry carrying the most frequent genes and DNA. For this sample the table gives over 700,000 distinct CDR3 sequences, of which approximately 30% were detected only once. Of the sample, about 0.5% falls within the top ten clones. On the study overall, not on this receptor specifically: Significantly higher frequencies in patients than in controls were found for roughly 5 TRBV segments, including TRBV5-6, TRBV5-1 and TRBV20-1.

These receptors' targets are unknown. Sample: blood. The receptors shown here come from a girl aged 10-17 years with multiple sclerosis.

This clonotype was detected a few times. The CDR3 loop reads CATESTGRGETQYF. Written as DNA, the CDR3 is TGTGCCACCGAATCGACGGGGCGAGGGGAGACCCAGTACTTC. The chain joins TRBV9 to TRBJ2-5; the D call may be TRBD1 or TRBD2 (5 bases each). Between the trimmed V and J ends, which lost 9 bases and 5 bases, there was a span of 20 bases. Germline lookup yields CDR1 SGDLS and CDR2 YYNGEE. This CDR3 is 14 amino acids long.

This clonotype was observed a few times. V is TRBV7-2 and J is TRBJ2-3; D tentatively fits TRBD1 or TRBD2 (5 bases each). Germline V gives CDR1 SGHTA, CDR2 FQGNSA. The CDR3 length is 16 residues. V lost 6 bases and J lost 6, with 22 bases in between. The CDR3 nucleotides read TGTGCCAGCAGACTACGTGGGGCTAGCTTCGGGGATACGCAGTATTTT. Translation: CASRLRGASFGDTQYF.

This chain joins TRBV6-2 or TRBV6-3 and TRBJ2-1, with TRBD2 matching over 7 bases. Unmatched junction bases numbered 12, after V lost 6 bases and J lost 4 bases. This CDR3 comprises 16 residues. Germline V lookup: CDR1 MNHEY, CDR2 SVGEGT. As DNA, the CDR3 is TGTGCCAGCAGACCGGAGCCCAGCGGGAAATACAATGAGCAGTTCTTC. Translated: CASRPEPSGKYNEQFF.

V and J are TRBV11-2 and TRBJ1-2; D ambiguous. Between the trimmed V and J ends, which lost 1 base and 5 bases, there was a span of 17 bases. CDR1 SGHAT and CDR2 FQNNGV come from the germline V gene. CDR3 length: 16 amino acids. For the CDR3, the DNA is TGTGCCAGCAGCTTAGTAGCGACACTCGTGGGGTATGGCTACACCTTC. Protein: CASSLVATLVGYGYTF.

The genes are TRBV25-1 and TRBJ2-5; 7 bases map to TRBD1. Trimming removed 7 bases from V and 5 bases from J; junction bases left unmatched: 10. Germline V gene sequence: CDR1 MGHDK, CDR2 SYGVNS. This CDR3 spans 14 amino acids. The CDR3 is CASKGQSGMETQYF. CDR3 nucleotide sequence: TGTGCCAGCAAGGGACAGTCCGGGATGGAGACCCAGTACTTC. Based on the CDR3 plus reference TRBV25-1 and TRBJ2-5, the full variable domain is EADIYQTPRYLVIGTGKKITLECSQTMGHDKMYWYQQDPGMELHLIHYSYGVNSTEKGDLSSESTVSRIRTEHFPLTLESARPSHTSQYLCASKGQSGMETQYFGPGTRLLVL.

The V call is TRBV6-1, the J call TRBJ2-7; possibly TRBD1 for D (5 bases). The CDR3 contains 14 residues. V gave up 6 bases and J gave up 2 bases, with 14 bases separating them. Per the germline V gene, CDR1 is MNHNS and CDR2 is SASEGT. CDR3 region: CASRSPGNAYEQYF. CDR3 sequence (DNA): TGTGCCAGCAGGAGCCCAGGGAATGCCTACGAGCAGTACTTC.

This clonotype was seen a handful of times. The chain carries TRBV10-3 and TRBJ1-1; perhaps TRBD1 as D (6 bases). V was shortened by 7 bases and J by 3 bases, with 15 bases between the two germline ends. This CDR3 spans 14 amino acids. Germline assignment: CDR1 ENHRY and CDR2 SYGVKD. This CDR3 is CAITTTQGYTEAFF. Here the CDR3 DNA reads TGTGCCATCACCACAACACAGGGATACACTGAAGCTTTCTTT.

This clonotype was recorded at least ten times. V and J are TRBV20-1 and TRBJ2-7; 7 bases line up with TRBD1. V was pared by 2 bases and J by 7 bases, with 8 bases of the junction left unmatched. The CDR3 extends over 13 amino acids. CDR1 is DFQATT, CDR2 SNEGSKA, per germline (reference sequence). The CDR3 DNA reads TGCAGTGCTAGACGACAGGGCGAGTGGGAGCAGTACTTC. It encodes CSARRQGEWEQYF.

In its sample, this clonotype was seen a few times. The rearrangement uses TRBV9 and TRBJ2-3, with 7 bases lining up with TRBD2. Trimming removed 0 bases from V and 0 bases from J; junction bases left unmatched: 4. Germline values: CDR1 SGDLS, CDR2 YYNGEE. CDR3 length equals 16 residues. The CDR3 coding sequence is TGTGCCAGCAGCGTAGGAGAGCGGGGTAGCACAGATACGCAGTATTTT. Its translation is CASSVGERGSTDTQYF.

This clonotype was counted at least ten times. CDR3 nucleotides: TGTGCCATCAGTGAGTTGGGGGGCGGAGAAAATGAGCAGTTCTTC. Amino acids: CAISELGGGENEQFF. J is TRBJ2-1 and V is TRBV10-3; the D gene could be TRBD1 or TRBD2 (6 bases each). This CDR3 contains 15 residues. From germline, CDR1 is ENHRY and CDR2 SYGVKD. Trimming pared 1 base from V and 7 bases from J, leaving 14 bases between.

J is TRBJ2-4 and V is TRBV20-1; D ambiguous. V was pared by 5 bases and J by 7 bases, with 12 bases between. CDR1 and CDR2 from the germline V gene are DFQATT and SNEGSKA (reference sequence). The CDR3 consists of 12 residues. The DNA of the CDR3 is TGCAGTGCTCCTCGGAACGGTAACATTCAGTACTTC. Translation: CSAPRNGNIQYF.

The J gene is TRBJ1-2, the V gene TRBV2; D is possibly TRBD1 (5 bases). V gave up 6 bases and J gave up 2 bases, with 16 bases separating them. Per the germline V gene, CDR1 is SNHLY and CDR2 is FYNNEI. This CDR3 has 15 amino acids. The CDR3 nucleotides are TGTGCCAGCAGCACCCAACGAGGACAAAACTATGGCTACACCTTC. As protein: CASSTQRGQNYGYTF.

The CDR3 is CASRGSRGEKLFF. The CDR3 nucleotides are TGTGCCAGCAGGGGGTCTAGGGGGGAAAAACTGTTTTTT. The V gene is TRBV7-2, the J gene TRBJ1-4; TRBD1 might be the D (6 bases). This CDR3 region has 13 residues. The V gene's germline CDR1 is SGHTA and CDR2 FQGNSA. Trimming removed 6 bases from V and 8 bases from J, with 13 bases in between. Based on the CDR3 plus reference TRBV7-2 and TRBJ1-4, the full variable domain is GAGVSQSPSNKVTEKGKDVELRCDPISGHTALYWYRQSLGQGLEFLIYFQGNSAPDKSGLPSDRFSAERTGGSVSTLTIQRTQQEDSAVYLCASRGSRGEKLFFGSGTQLSVL.

This clonotype was observed at least ten times. This rearrangement joins TRBV7-9 to TRBJ2-5; D gene ambiguous. V lost 4 bases to trimming and J lost 4 bases, with 19 bases between them. The germline V gene encodes CDR1 SEHNR and CDR2 FQNEAQ (reference sequence). The CDR3 extends over 16 amino acids. This chain's CDR3 is CASSWLDSSGPETQYF. The CDR3 bases are TGTGCCAGCAGCTGGCTCGACTCAAGTGGTCCAGAGACCCAGTACTTC.

This clonotype has more than one count but fewer than ten. The J gene is TRBJ2-3, the V gene TRBV28; unclear D gene. V lost 2 bases to trimming and J lost 1 base, with 10 bases between them. Germline V gene lookup returns CDR1 MDHEN and CDR2 SYDVKM. The CDR3 has 15 amino acids. The CDR3 here is CASSLSSPGTDTQYF. The CDR3 coding sequence is TGTGCCAGCAGTTTAAGTAGCCCTGGCACAGATACGCAGTATTTT.

The chain links TRBV5-1 to TRBJ2-2; tentatively, D is TRBD1 (6 bases). This CDR3 has 15 residues. V was pared by 4 bases and J by 0 bases, with 10 bases between. Germline V gene data show CDR1 as SGHRS and CDR2 as YFSETQ. Here the CDR3 DNA reads TGCGCCAGCAGCCTAGGGGACACGAACACCGGGGAGCTGTTTTTT. Amino acid sequence: CASSLGDTNTGELFF.

This clonotype was observed a handful of times. This chain links TRBV28 with TRBJ2-1; D call uncertain. Trimming removed 10 bases at V and 0 bases at J, with 13 bases between. The CDR3 loop spans 14 amino acids. Germline loops: CDR1 MDHEN, CDR2 SYDVKM. The CDR3 loop reads CATLGRSSYNEQFF. In DNA form, the CDR3 reads TGTGCCACCCTCGGGCGGAGCTCCTACAATGAGCAGTTCTTC.

About this clonotype: One end of the junction is discordant with germline, which a read error may explain. The rearrangement uses TRBV7-9 and TRBJ2-1; 9 bases map to TRBD1. The CDR3 extends over 15 amino acids. Germline CDR1 is SEHNR and CDR2 is FQNEAQ (reference sequence). The CDR3: CASSTRTGARGEQFF. Written as DNA, the CDR3 is TGCGCCAGCAGCACCAGGACAGGGGCTCGGGGTGAGCAGTTCTTC.

This chain joins TRBV29-1 and TRBJ2-7; perhaps TRBD1 as D (6 bases). The germline gives CDR1 SQVTM, CDR2 ANQGSEA. CDR3 length: 13 residues. V dropped 7 bases and J dropped 0 bases, with 13 bases sitting between them. In DNA form, the CDR3 reads TGCAGCGCTGGGGGCAGTACCTCCTACGAGCAGTACTTC. This encodes CSAGGSTSYEQYF.

This chain links TRBV20-1 with TRBJ1-5, with 7 positions matching TRBD1. CDR3 length: 13 amino acids. CDR1 is DFQATT, CDR2 SNEGSKA, per germline (reference sequence). CDR3 sequence: CSGTDYSNQPQHF. CDR3 nucleotides: TGCAGCGGGACAGACTATAGCAATCAGCCCCAGCATTTT.

The V call is TRBV7-8, the J call TRBJ1-1; 7 bases agree with TRBD1. V was pared by 5 bases and J by 6 bases, with 6 bases of the junction left unmatched. CDR3 length: 13 amino acids. CDR1 is SGHVS, CDR2 FQNEAQ, per germline. The CDR3 protein is CASSPNRGPEAFF. The CDR3 DNA reads TGTGCCAGCAGCCCTAACAGGGGACCTGAAGCTTTCTTT.

With regard to this clonotype: A much bigger clone sits one base away, suggesting this may be a read error. The chain carries TRBV10-3 and TRBJ2-1; tentatively, D is TRBD2 (6 bases). The V gene's germline CDR1 is ENHRY and CDR2 SYGVKD. V was pared by 11 bases and J by 6 bases, with 14 bases between. The CDR3 runs 12 residues. CDR3 protein: CAAAGTCNEQFF. The DNA for the CDR3 is TGTGCCGCTGCGGGGACGTGCAATGAGCAGTTCTTC.

The rearrangement links TRBV5-1 to TRBJ2-4, with D perhaps TRBD1 (5 bases). The CDR3 has 13 residues. Trimming cost V 7 bases and J 10 bases, with 18 bases left between them. CDR1 and CDR2 (germline): SGHRS, YFSETQ. CDR3 in DNA: TGCGCCAGCGGGGCAGGGCCCATGGGAATTCAGTACTTC. Translating gives CASGAGPMGIQYF. Complete variable domain (other parts from reference TRBV5-1 and TRBJ2-4): KAGVTQTPRYLIKTRGQQVTLSCSPISGHRSVSWYQQTPGQGLQFLFEYFSETQRNKGNFPGRFSGRQFSNSRSEMNVSTLELGDSALYLCASGAGPMGIQYFGAGTRLSVL.

J is TRBJ2-5 and V is TRBV28, with D possibly TRBD2 on 6 matching bases. This CDR3 is 14 amino acids long. Trimming pared 6 bases from V and 5 bases from J, leaving 16 bases between. Germline V gene lookup returns CDR1 MDHEN and CDR2 SYDVKM. The CDR3 coding sequence is TGTGCCAGCAGCCCAAGGGCGGGGACGGAGACCCAGTACTTC. It codes for CASSPRAGTETQYF.

This clonotype came up a few times. The V gene is TRBV4-1, the J gene TRBJ2-3; no reliable D call. CDR1 and CDR2 (germline): MGHRA, YSYEKL. Trimming shortened V by 0 bases and J by 0 bases, and 7 bases separated the two germline ends. This CDR3 has 15 residues. CDR3 residues: CASSQDGISTDTQYF. The CDR3 nucleotides read TGCGCCAGCAGCCAAGATGGAATCAGCACAGATACGCAGTATTTT.

This chain connects TRBV7-2 to TRBJ1-5; D gene unclear. CDR1 is SGHTA, CDR2 FQGNSA, per germline. The V end lost 6 bases, the J end lost 3 bases, and 12 bases lay between the germline ends. This CDR3 contains 14 residues. In nucleotides, the CDR3 is TGTGCCAGCAGGCCTTTACGCCCCAATCAGCCCCAGCATTTT. This translates into CASRPLRPNQPQHF.

There are a few counts of this clonotype. The chain has TRBV25-1 and TRBJ1-3; D call uncertain. The CDR3 runs to 15 residues. Germline loops: CDR1 MGHDK, CDR2 SYGVNS. V was clipped by 3 bases and J by 1 base, with 10 bases between them. The CDR3 spells CASSDGDLSGNTIYF. The CDR3 nucleotides read TGTGCCAGCAGTGACGGGGATTTGTCTGGAAACACCATATATTTT.

In its sample, this clonotype was seen once. This rearrangement joins TRBV28 to TRBJ2-1, with 9 bases matching TRBD1. The V gene end was trimmed by 7 bases and the J gene end by 2 bases; junction bases not matched to a gene: 6. This CDR3 has 15 amino acids. In germline, CDR1 is MDHEN, CDR2 SYDVKM. The CDR3 loop reads CASNARDRAYNEQFF. CDR3 in DNA: TGTGCCAGCAACGCTCGGGACAGGGCCTACAATGAGCAGTTCTTC.

The V and J genes are TRBV12-3 or TRBV12-4 and TRBJ2-5; 9 bases are shared with TRBD2. This CDR3 spans 16 amino acids. J was trimmed by 1 base and V by 6 bases; bases with no gene match: 9. The CDR3 nucleotides are TGTGCCAGCAGGCACCGCGGGGGGGCCTTCCAAGAGACCCAGTACTTC. It translates to CASRHRGGAFQETQYF.

The CDR3 reads CASSWTGGGNQPQHF. The CDR3 DNA is TGTGCCAGCAGTTGGACAGGGGGTGGCAATCAGCCCCAGCATTTT. The chain recombines TRBV28 with TRBJ1-5, with 10 bases aligning to TRBD1. CDR1 and CDR2 from the germline V gene are MDHEN and SYDVKM. V shed 4 bases and J 2 bases; nucleotides not matched to a gene: 2. The CDR3 has 15 residues.

This sequence joins TRBV3-1 and TRBJ1-1; D perhaps matches TRBD1 (6 bases). The V and J ends lost 3 bases and 0 bases respectively, with 14 bases between them. Germline CDR1 and CDR2: LGHDT and YNNKEL (reference sequence). The CDR3 runs to 16 residues. The CDR3 sequence: CASSHRTAHMNTEAFF. CDR3 nucleotides: TGTGCCAGCAGCCACCGGACAGCTCATATGAACACTGAAGCTTTCTTT.

This clonotype was observed a few times. The chain joins TRBV19 to TRBJ1-2, with D possibly matching TRBD1 (5 bases). The germline V gene encodes CDR1 LNHDA and CDR2 SQIVND (reference sequence). Trimming pared 1 base from V and 8 bases from J, leaving 14 bases between. This CDR3 is 14 amino acids long. CDR3 sequence: CASSIGRGLEGYTF. The CDR3 bases are TGTGCCAGTAGTATAGGCCGGGGACTTGAAGGCTACACCTTC.